This T cell receptor (beta chain) originates from a study of T cell changes during pregnancy in multiple sclerosis (dated by TCRdb to between 2018 and 2020). In the study overall: The study looked at changes in the T cell repertoire across pregnancy in women with multiple sclerosis.

The library was prepared using the immunoSEQ multiplex PCR assay. Drawn from immuneACCESS, this table holds only the in-frame rearrangements with V and J called that TCRdb kept. Clones are partly lost; checked studies trace under half to an unresolved V gene and leave the rest unexplained. The sample table records 35,000 to 55,000 clones; 90% to 95% of these occur just once. Roughly 2.2% of the sample goes to the ten largest clones. About this clone itself: Its binding antigen is unknown. Base qualities were left out, and no much larger clone turns up one base away.

The germline V gene (reference sequence) specifies GTSNPN as CDR1 and SVGIG as CDR2. The CDR3 sequence holds 14 residues, the cysteine and phenylalanine included. Solely the CDR3 DNA is kept, with 42 bases framed from the first base. The germline V end is reduced by 0 bases and the J end by 5 bases; junction bases left unmatched: 5. The sequence derives from a female donor with multiple sclerosis, enrolled in a pregnancy study. The sample here was peripheral blood, taken in the third trimester of pregnancy. The V and J genes are TRBV30 and TRBJ2-3; 7 central nucleotides agree with TRBD2. This receptor carries the CDR3 CAWSVRLAKDTQYF. The DNA reads as follows: TGTGCCTGGAGTGTACGACTAGCAAAAGATACGCAGTATTTT.